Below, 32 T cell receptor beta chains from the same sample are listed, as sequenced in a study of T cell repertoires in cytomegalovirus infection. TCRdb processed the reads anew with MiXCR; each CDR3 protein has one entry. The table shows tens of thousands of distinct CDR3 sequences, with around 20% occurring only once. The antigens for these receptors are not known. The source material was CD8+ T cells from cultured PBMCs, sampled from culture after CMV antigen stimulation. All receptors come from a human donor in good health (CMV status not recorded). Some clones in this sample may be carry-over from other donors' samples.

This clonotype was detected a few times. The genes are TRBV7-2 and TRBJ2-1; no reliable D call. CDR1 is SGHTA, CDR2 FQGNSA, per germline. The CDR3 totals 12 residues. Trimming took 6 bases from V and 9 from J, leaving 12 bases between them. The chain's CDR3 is CASSPTATEQFF. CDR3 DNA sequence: TGTGCCAGCAGTCCCACTGCGACTGAGCAGTTCTTC. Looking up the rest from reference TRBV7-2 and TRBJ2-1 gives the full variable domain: GAGVSQSPSNKVTEKGKDVELRCDPISGHTALYWYRQSLGQGLEFLIYFQGNSAPDKSGLPSDRFSAERTGGSVSTLTIQRTQQEDSAVYLCASSPTATEQFFGPGTRLTVL.

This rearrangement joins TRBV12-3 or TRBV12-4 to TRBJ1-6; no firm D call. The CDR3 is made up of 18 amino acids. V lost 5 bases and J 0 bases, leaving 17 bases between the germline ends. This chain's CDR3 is CASSPGRWDSSYNSPLHF. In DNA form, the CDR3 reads TGTGCCAGCAGTCCCGGACGGTGGGATAGCTCCTATAATTCACCCCTCCACTTT.

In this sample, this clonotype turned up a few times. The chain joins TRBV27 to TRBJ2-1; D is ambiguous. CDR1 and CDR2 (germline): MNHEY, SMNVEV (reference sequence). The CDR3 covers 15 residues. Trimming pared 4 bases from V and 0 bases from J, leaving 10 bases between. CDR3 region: CASSSLVSSYNEQFF. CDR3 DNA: TGTGCCAGCAGTTCCCTGGTGAGCTCCTACAATGAGCAGTTCTTC.

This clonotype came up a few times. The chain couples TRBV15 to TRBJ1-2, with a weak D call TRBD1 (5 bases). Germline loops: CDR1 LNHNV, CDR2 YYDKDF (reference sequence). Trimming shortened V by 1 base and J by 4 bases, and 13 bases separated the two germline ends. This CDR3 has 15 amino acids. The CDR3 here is CATSRAGRDVYGYTF. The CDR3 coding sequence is TGTGCCACCAGCAGAGCCGGCAGGGATGTCTATGGCTACACCTTC.

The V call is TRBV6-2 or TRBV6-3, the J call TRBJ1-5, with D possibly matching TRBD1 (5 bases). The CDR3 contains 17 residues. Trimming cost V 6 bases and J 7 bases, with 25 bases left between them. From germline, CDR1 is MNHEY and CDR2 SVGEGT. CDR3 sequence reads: CASSQELDRSRGQPQHF. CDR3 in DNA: TGTGCCAGCAGCCAAGAGCTCGACAGAAGTCGAGGACAGCCCCAGCATTTT.

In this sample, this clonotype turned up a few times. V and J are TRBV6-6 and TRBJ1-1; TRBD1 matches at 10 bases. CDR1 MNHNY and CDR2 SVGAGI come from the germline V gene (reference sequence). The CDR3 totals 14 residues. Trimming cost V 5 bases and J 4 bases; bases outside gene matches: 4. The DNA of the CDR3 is TGTGCCAGCAGTCCCCGGGACAGGGGCACTGAAGCTTTCTTT. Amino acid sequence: CASSPRDRGTEAFF.

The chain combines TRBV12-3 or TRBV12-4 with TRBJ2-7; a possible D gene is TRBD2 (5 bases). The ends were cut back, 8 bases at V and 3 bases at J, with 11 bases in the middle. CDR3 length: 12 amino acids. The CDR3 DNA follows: TGTGCCAGCGGATCGGGGATCTACGAGCAGTACTTC. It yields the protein CASGSGIYEQYF.

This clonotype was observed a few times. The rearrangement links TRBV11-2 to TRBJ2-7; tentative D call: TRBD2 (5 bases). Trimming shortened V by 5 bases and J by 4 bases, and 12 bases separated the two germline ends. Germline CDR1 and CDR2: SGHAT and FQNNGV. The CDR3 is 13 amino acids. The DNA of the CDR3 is TGTGCCAGCAGCCCCCCTCCGGGGTACGAGCAGTACTTC. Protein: CASSPPPGYEQYF.

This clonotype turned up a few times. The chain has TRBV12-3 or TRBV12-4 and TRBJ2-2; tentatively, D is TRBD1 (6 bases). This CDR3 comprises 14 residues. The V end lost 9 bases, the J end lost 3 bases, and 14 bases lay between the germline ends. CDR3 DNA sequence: TGTGCCAGTAGTCGACAGGTACACACCGGGGAGCTGTTTTTT. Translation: CASSRQVHTGELFF.

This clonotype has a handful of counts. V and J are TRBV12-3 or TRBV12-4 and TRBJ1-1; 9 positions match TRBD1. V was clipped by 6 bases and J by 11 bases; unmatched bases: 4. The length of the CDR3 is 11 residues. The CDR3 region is CASRTGGEAFF. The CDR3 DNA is TGTGCCAGCAGGACAGGGGGGGAGGCTTTCTTT.

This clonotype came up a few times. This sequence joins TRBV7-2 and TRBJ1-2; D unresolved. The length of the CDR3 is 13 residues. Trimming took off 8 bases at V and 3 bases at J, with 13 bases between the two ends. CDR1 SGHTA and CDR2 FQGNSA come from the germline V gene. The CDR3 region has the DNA TGTGCCAGCCTCCGGGGTGGAGACTATGGCTACACCTTC. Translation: CASLRGGDYGYTF.

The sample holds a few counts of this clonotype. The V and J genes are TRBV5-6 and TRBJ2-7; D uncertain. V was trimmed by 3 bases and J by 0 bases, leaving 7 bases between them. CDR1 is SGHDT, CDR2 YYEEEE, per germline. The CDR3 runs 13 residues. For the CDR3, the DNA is TGTGCCAGCAGCTGGTCCAGCTCCTACGAGCAGTACTTC. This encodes CASSWSSSYEQYF.

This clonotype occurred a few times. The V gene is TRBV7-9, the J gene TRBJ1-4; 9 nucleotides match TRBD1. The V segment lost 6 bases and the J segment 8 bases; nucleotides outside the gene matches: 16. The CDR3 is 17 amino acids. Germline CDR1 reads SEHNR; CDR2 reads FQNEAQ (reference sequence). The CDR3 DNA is TGTGCCAGCAGTCCGAGGATAAGGACAGGGGAGGGAGAAAAACTGTTTTTT. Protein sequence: CASSPRIRTGEGEKLFF. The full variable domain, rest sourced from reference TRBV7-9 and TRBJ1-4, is DTGVSQNPRHKITKRGQNVTFRCDPISEHNRLYWYRQTLGQGPEFLTYFQNEAQLEKSRLLSDRFSAERPKGSFSTLEIQRTEQGDSAMYLCASSPRIRTGEGEKLFFGSGTQLSVL.

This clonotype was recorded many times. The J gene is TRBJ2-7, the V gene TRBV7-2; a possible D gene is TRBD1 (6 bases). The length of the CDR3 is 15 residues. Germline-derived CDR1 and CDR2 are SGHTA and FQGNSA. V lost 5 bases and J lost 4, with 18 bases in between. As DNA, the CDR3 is TGTGCCAGCAGCCCATTCCAGGGGAAAGCTTACGAGCAGTACTTC. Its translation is CASSPFQGKAYEQYF.

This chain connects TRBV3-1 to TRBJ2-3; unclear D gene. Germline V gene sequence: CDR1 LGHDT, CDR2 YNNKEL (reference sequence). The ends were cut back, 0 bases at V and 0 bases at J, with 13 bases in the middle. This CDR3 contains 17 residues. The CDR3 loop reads CASSQDFTETSTDTQYF. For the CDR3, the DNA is TGTGCCAGCAGCCAAGATTTTACGGAAACTAGCACAGATACGCAGTATTTT.

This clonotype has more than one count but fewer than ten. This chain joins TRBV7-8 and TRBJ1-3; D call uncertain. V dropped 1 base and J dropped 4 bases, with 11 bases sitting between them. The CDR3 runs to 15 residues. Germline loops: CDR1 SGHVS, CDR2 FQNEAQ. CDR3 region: CASSLEGWTGNTIYF. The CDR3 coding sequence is TGTGCCAGCAGCTTAGAAGGGTGGACGGGAAACACCATATATTTT.

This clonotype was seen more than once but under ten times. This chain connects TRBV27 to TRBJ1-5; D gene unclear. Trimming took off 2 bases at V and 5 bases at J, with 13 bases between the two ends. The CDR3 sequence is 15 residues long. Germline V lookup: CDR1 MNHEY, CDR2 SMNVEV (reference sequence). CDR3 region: CASSLGSAGDQPQHF. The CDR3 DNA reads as TGTGCCAGCAGTTTAGGGTCCGCTGGGGATCAGCCCCAGCATTTT.

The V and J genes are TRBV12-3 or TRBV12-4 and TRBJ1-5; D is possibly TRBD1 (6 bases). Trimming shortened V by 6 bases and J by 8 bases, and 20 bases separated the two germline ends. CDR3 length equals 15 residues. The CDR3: CASRSNRDQGKPQHF. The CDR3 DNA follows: TGTGCCAGCAGATCGAACCGGGACCAGGGGAAGCCCCAGCATTTT.

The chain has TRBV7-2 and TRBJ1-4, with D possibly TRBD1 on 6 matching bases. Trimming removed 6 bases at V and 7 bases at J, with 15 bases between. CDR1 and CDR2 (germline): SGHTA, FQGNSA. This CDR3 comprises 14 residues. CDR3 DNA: TGTGCCAGCAGTTATAGGGGGAAAGGTGAAAAACTGTTTTTT. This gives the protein CASSYRGKGEKLFF.

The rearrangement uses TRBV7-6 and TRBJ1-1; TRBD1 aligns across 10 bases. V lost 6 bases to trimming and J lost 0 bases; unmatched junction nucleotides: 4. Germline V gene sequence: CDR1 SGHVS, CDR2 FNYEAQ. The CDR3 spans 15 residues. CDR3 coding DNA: TGTGCCAGCAGTCCTGGGACAGGGGTGAACACTGAAGCTTTCTTT. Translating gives CASSPGTGVNTEAFF.

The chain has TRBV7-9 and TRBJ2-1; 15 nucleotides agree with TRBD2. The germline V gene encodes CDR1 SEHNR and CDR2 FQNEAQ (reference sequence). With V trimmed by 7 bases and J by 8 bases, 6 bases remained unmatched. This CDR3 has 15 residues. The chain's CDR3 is CASIGTSGGIYEQFF. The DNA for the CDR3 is TGTGCCAGCATCGGGACTAGCGGGGGGATCTATGAGCAGTTCTTC.

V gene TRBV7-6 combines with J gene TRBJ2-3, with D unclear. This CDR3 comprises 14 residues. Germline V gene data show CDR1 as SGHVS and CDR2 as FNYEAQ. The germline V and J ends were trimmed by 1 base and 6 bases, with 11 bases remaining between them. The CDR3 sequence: CASSLELLRDTQYF. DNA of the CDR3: TGTGCCAGCAGCTTAGAACTCCTCAGGGATACGCAGTATTTT.

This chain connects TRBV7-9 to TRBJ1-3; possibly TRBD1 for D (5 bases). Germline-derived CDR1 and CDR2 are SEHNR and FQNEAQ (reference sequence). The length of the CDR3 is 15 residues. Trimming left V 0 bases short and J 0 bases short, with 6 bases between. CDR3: CASSLARGSGNTIYF. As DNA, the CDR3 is TGTGCCAGCAGCTTAGCGAGGGGCTCTGGAAACACCATATATTTT. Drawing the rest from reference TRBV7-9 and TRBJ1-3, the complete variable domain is DTGVSQNPRHKITKRGQNVTFRCDPISEHNRLYWYRQTLGQGPEFLTYFQNEAQLEKSRLLSDRFSAERPKGSFSTLEIQRTEQGDSAMYLCASSLARGSGNTIYFGEGSWLTVV.

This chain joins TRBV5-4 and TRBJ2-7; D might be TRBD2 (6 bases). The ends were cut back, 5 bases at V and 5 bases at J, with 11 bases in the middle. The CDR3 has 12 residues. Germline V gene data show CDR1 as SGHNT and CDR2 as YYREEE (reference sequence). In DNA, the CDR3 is TGTGCCAGCAGTAGGGACTTGAACGAGCAGTACTTC. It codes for CASSRDLNEQYF. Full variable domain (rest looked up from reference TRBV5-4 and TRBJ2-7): ETGVTQSPTHLIKTRGQQVTLRCSSQSGHNTVSWYQQALGQGPQFIFQYYREEENGRGNFPPRFSGLQFPNYSSELNVNALELDDSALYLCASSRDLNEQYFGPGTRLTVT.

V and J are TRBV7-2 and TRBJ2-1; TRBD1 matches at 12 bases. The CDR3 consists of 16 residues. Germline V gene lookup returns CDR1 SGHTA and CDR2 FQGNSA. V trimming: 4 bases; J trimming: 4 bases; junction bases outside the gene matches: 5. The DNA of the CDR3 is TGTGCCAGCAGCTCCCGGGACAGGGGGCCTTACAATGAGCAGTTCTTC. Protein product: CASSSRDRGPYNEQFF.

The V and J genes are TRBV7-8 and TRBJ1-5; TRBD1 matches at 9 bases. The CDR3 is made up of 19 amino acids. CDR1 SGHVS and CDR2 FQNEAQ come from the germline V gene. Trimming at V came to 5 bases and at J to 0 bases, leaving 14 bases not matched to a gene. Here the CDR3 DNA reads TGTGCCAGCAGCGATATACGGGGACAGGGCGAGAATAGCAATCAGCCCCAGCATTTT. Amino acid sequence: CASSDIRGQGENSNQPQHF.

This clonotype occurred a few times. CDR3 loop: CASSTTGGIEAFF. CDR3 DNA sequence: TGTGCCAGCAGTACTACAGGGGGCATTGAAGCTTTCTTT. V gene TRBV12-3 or TRBV12-4 combines with J gene TRBJ1-1, with 9 positions matching TRBD1. The CDR3 contains 13 residues. J lost 7 bases, V lost 5 bases, and 5 bases had no gene match.

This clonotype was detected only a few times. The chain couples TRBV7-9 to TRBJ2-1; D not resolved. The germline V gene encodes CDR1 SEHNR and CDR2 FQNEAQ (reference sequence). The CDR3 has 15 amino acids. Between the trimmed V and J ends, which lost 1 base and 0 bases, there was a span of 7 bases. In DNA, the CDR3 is TGTGCCAGCAGCTTAGGGACGAGCTCCTACAATGAGCAGTTCTTC. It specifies CASSLGTSSYNEQFF. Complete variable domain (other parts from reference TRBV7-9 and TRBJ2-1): DTGVSQNPRHKITKRGQNVTFRCDPISEHNRLYWYRQTLGQGPEFLTYFQNEAQLEKSRLLSDRFSAERPKGSFSTLEIQRTEQGDSAMYLCASSLGTSSYNEQFFGPGTRLTVL.

The CDR3 bases are TGCAGTGCTAGAGATCTGGACTTCGGCCATAGGGCCCAGCATTTT. As protein: CSARDLDFGHRAQHF. The gene calls are TRBV20-1 and TRBJ1-5; D uncertain. Germline V CDR1 and CDR2: DFQATT, SNEGSKA (reference sequence). The CDR3 is 15 amino acids. Trimming removed 0 bases from V and 11 bases from J, with 20 bases in between.

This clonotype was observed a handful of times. CDR3 sequence reads: CASSVSAGGPGNEQFF. In DNA, the CDR3 is TGTGCCAGCAGCGTGTCAGCGGGGGGGCCTGGCAATGAGCAGTTCTTC. The chain uses TRBV7-2 and TRBJ2-1; 10 bases align to TRBD2. Germline loops: CDR1 SGHTA, CDR2 FQGNSA. The CDR3 runs 16 residues. Unmatched junction bases numbered 10, after V lost 5 bases and J lost 6 bases.

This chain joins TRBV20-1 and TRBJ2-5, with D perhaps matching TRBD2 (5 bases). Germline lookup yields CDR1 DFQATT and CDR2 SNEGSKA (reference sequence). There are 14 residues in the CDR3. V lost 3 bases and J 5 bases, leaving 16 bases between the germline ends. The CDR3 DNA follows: TGCAGTGCTAGTGACGCAGGCGGGTTGGAGACCCAGTACTTC. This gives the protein CSASDAGGLETQYF.

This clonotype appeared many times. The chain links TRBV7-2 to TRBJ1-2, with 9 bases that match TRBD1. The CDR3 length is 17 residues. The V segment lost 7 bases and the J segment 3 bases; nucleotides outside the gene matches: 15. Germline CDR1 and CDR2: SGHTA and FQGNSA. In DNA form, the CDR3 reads TGTGCCAGCACCTCACCTGGCCGGGACAGGGTGGACTATGGCTACACCTTC. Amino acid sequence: CASTSPGRDRVDYGYTF. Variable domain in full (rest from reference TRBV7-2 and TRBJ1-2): GAGVSQSPSNKVTEKGKDVELRCDPISGHTALYWYRQSLGQGLEFLIYFQGNSAPDKSGLPSDRFSAERTGGSVSTLTIQRTQQEDSAVYLCASTSPGRDRVDYGYTFGSGTRLTVV.